This is a list of T cell receptor beta chains from one sample in a study of cytomegalovirus exposure and HLA in healthy donors. TCRdb's table, derived via immunoSEQ multiplex PCR, lists solely in-frame clones and lacks some. The data contain about 130,000 clones, more than 65% of them seen just once; the ten biggest clones take up about 4.3%. Specimen: PBMCs. The receptors come from a male donor in good health and CMV-seropositive. CDR3s include the opening cysteine and the closing phenylalanine or tryptophan. Each record gives: D gene, clone size, J gene, V gene, CDR3 protein, CDR3 DNA. D genes are given only for firm matches. The listing skips clone size in some rows; elsewhere it reads once, few, many or a size class.

>TRBD1|NA|TRBJ1-2|TRBV5-1
CASSSSGQGADGYTF
TGCGCCAGCAGTTCCTCGGGACAGGGGGCCGATGGCTACACCTTC
>NA|NA|TRBJ2-2|TRBV7-9
CASSPSLPTGELFF
TGTGCCAGCAGCCCGAGTCTTCCCACCGGGGAGCTGTTTTTT
>NA|NA|TRBJ1-6|TRBV28
CASSWTVSPLHF
TGTGCCAGCAGCTGGACAGTCTCACCCCTCCACTTT
>NA|few|TRBJ1-6|TRBV7-2
CASSLMTTTDNSPLHF
TGTGCCAGCAGCTTAATGACAACCACAGATAATTCACCCCTCCACTTT
>NA|few|TRBJ2-2|TRBV19
CASSIDPGATGELFF
TGTGCCAGTAGTATAGATCCTGGGGCCACCGGGGAGCTGTTTTTT
>TRBD2|NA|TRBJ2-1|TRBV6-1
CASSVGTSGSYNEQFF
TGTGCCAGCAGTGTCGGGACTAGCGGAAGCTACAATGAGCAGTTCTTC
>NA|NA|TRBJ1-2|TRBV6-1
CASSEAGGKDTF
TGTGCCAGCAGTGAAGCCGGAGGGAAGGACACCTTC
>NA|once|TRBJ2-7|TRBV27
CASSPRGGVDEQYF
TGTGCCAGCAGTCCCCGTGGGGGCGTCGACGAGCAGTACTTC
>NA|NA|TRBJ2-5|TRBV5-1
CASSNGRGETQYF
TGCGCCAGCAGCAACGGACGGGGGGAGACCCAGTACTTC
>NA|NA|TRBJ2-2|TRBV14
CASSPYRVPNTGELFF
TGTGCCAGCAGCCCATACAGGGTCCCGAACACCGGGGAGCTGTTTTTT
>NA|NA|TRBJ1-2|TRBV28
CASSFHRELGYGYTF
TGTGCCAGCAGTTTTCACAGGGAACTCGGCTATGGCTACACCTTC
>TRBD1|NA|TRBJ2-6|TRBV19
CASSATGGLSGANGLTF
TGTGCCAGTAGTGCGACAGGGGGCCTCTCTGGGGCCAACGGCCTGACTTTC
>NA|NA|TRBJ2-1|TRBV11-2
CASSLDIGSGNEQFF
TGTGCCAGCAGCTTAGATATTGGTAGCGGCAATGAGCAGTTCTTC
>NA|NA|TRBJ2-5|TRBV29-1
CSVEVLGAGTQYF
TGCAGCGTTGAGGTGCTAGGCGCGGGGACCCAGTACTTC
>NA|few|TRBJ2-7|TRBV7-2
CASSLEQGGRQYF
TGTGCCAGCAGCTTAGAACAGGGAGGGCGGCAGTACTTC
>TRBD2|NA|TRBJ2-3|TRBV27
CASSFRLAITDTQYF
TGTGCCAGCAGTTTTAGACTAGCGATCACAGATACGCAGTATTTT
>NA|NA|TRBJ2-2|TRBV10-3
CAIRDDRSPRGGRGELFF
TGTGCCATCAGAGACGACAGGTCCCCCCGAGGCGGACGCGGGGAGCTGTTTTTT
>TRBD1|NA|TRBJ2-1|TRBV6-1
CASSADRHNEQFF
TGTGCCAGCAGCGCGGACAGGCACAATGAGCAGTTCTTC
>TRBD2|NA|TRBJ2-3|TRBV18
CASSPIGLAGVADTQYF
TGTGCCAGCTCACCCATCGGACTAGCGGGAGTTGCAGATACGCAGTATTTT
>NA|NA|TRBJ2-7|TRBV2
CARASPAGEQYF
TGTGCCAGAGCGAGCCCGGCTGGCGAGCAGTACTTC
>NA|NA|TRBJ2-2|TRBV7-8
CASSLGRQAGELFF
TGTGCCAGCAGCTTAGGTCGCCAGGCCGGGGAGCTGTTTTTT
>NA|NA|TRBJ1-5|TRBV4-1
CASSQNSGNNQPQHF
TGCGCCAGCAGCCAAAACTCGGGGAACAATCAGCCCCAGCATTTT
>NA|once|TRBJ2-2|TRBV5-1
CASSFEGTGELFF
TGCGCCAGCAGCTTCGAGGGAACCGGGGAGCTGTTTTTT
>TRBD2|NA|TRBJ2-1|TRBV7-9
CASSLRVTSGGITYNEQFF
TGTGCCAGCAGCTTAAGGGTGACTAGCGGGGGAATCACCTACAATGAGCAGTTCTTC
>TRBD1|NA|TRBJ2-7|TRBV5-1
CASSTGTGAGYSYEQYF
TGCGCCAGCAGCACCGGGACAGGGGCCGGCTACTCCTACGAGCAGTACTTC
>TRBD1|NA|TRBJ2-1|TRBV5-1
CASRGGQGNNEQFF
TGCGCCAGCAGGGGGGGACAGGGAAACAATGAGCAGTTCTTC
>TRBD1|NA|TRBJ2-2|TRBV28
CASSLEDRVAGELFF
TGTGCCAGCAGTTTAGAGGACAGGGTAGCCGGGGAGCTGTTTTTT
>NA|NA|TRBJ1-5|TRBV19
CASSMMGGSGNQPQHF
TGTGCCAGTAGTATGATGGGGGGAAGCGGCAATCAGCCCCAGCATTTT
>TRBD1|NA|TRBJ2-4|TRBV6-5
CASRARQGGKNIQYF
TGTGCCAGCAGAGCAAGACAGGGGGGAAAAAACATTCAGTACTTC